Listed below are T cell receptor beta chains from one sample, sequenced in a study of Ad26.COV2.S vaccination and SARS-CoV-2 variants. Libraries were prepared by immunoSEQ multiplex PCR; TCRdb keeps only in-frame clonotypes and omits some of them. This table holds around 400,000 clones, about 83% found once. The sample in question was peripheral blood, obtained in a trial of Ad26.COV2.S vaccine versus placebo. The receptors were gathered from a person between 18 and 65 years old who received the Ad26.COV2.S COVID-19 vaccine or a placebo. CDR3s include the opening cysteine and the closing phenylalanine or tryptophan.

j_call	v_call	cdr3_aa
TRBJ2-1	TRBV18	CASSRRNTRGEQFF
TRBJ2-2	TRBV28	CASAAVNTGELFF
TRBJ1-5	TRBV18	CASSLATGGSNQPQHF
TRBJ2-5	TRBV24-1	CATSDFNRETQYF
TRBJ2-7	TRBV4-1	CASSQGGGGGLSYEQYF
TRBJ1-1	TRBV29-1	CSAIRTALNTEAFF
TRBJ2-5	TRBV7-2	CASSFQGGQETQYF
TRBJ2-7	TRBV4-1	CASSQDFSRGYEQYF
TRBJ2-7	TRBV6-1	CASSEDGLVAGEQYF
TRBJ2-5	TRBV6-5	CACSGVNQETQYF
TRBJ1-2	TRBV7-2	CASSAGPGGGGYTF
TRBJ1-1	TRBV2	CARALGTGDLNTEAFF
TRBJ2-5	TRBV27	CASSFTGVGETQYF
TRBJ1-6	TRBV13	CASSLRLVGSPLHF
TRBJ2-7	TRBV5-6	CASSLRDFHDGEQYF
TRBJ2-7	TRBV9	CASSVTGQGGYEQYF
TRBJ1-2	TRBV27	CASSLLGVGGYTF
TRBJ2-3	TRBV5-1	CASSLAHVIADTQYF
TRBJ1-1	TRBV27	CASSLQLNTEAFF
TRBJ2-1	TRBV5-1	CASSLGSISYNEQFF
TRBJ1-5	TRBV13	CASSHRVSNQPQHF
TRBJ1-2	TRBV4-2	CASSQGTEDYTF
TRBJ2-1	TRBV3-1/TRBV3-2	CASSQDLRYNEQFF
TRBJ2-6	TRBV7-9	CASSPVGRASSGANVLTF
TRBJ2-7	TRBV6-2/TRBV6-3	CASSFGQGSSYEQYF
TRBJ2-5	TRBV29-1	CSGEREWGETQYF
TRBJ1-4	TRBV11-3	CASSLSGTGEKLFF
TRBJ2-7	TRBV2	CASKGASSYEQYF
TRBJ2-3	TRBV10-1	CASSERGRGGRSDTQYF
TRBJ2-3	TRBV7-9	CASSLAAWYGSSTDTQYF
TRBJ1-1	TRBV5-4	CASSLRGSGEAFF
TRBJ2-1	TRBV2	CASSLGYSASYNEQFF
TRBJ2-1	TRBV4-2	CASSQEALAGGPSYNEQFF